The rows below give T cell receptor beta chains drawn from one sample of a study of cytomegalovirus exposure and HLA in healthy donors. Data came from immunoSEQ multiplex PCR; TCRdb stores just in-frame clones and leaves some out. The sample has about 150,000 clones, about 75% seen once; the top ten hold over 1.2%. What was sequenced was PBMCs. These receptors all come from a man between 18 and 35 years old in good health and CMV-seronegative. Each CDR3 is given with its conserved first and last residue. The D gene is left open where the match is weak. Only some rows state a clone size, as once, few, many or a class for expanded clones.

clone_size d_call j_call v_call cdr3_nt cdr3_aa
- TRBD2 TRBJ2-7 TRBV14 TGTGCCAGCAGCCAATTCTGGCGGGAGAGTTACGAGCAGTACTTC CASSQFWRESYEQYF
- TRBD1 TRBJ2-7 TRBV2 TGTGCCAGCAGTGAAGGCATCACAGGGGTCCCCTACGAGCAGTACTTC CASSEGITGVPYEQYF
once - TRBJ1-3 TRBV27 - CASSWGVGNTIYF
- TRBD1 TRBJ2-7 TRBV30 TGTGCCTGGAGTGGACAGGGGTCCTACGAGCAGTACTTC CAWSGQGSYEQYF
- - TRBJ1-1 TRBV7-9 TGTGCCAGCAGCCCCTCGGGAGGCGACACTGAAGCTTTCTTT CASSPSGGDTEAFF
- TRBD1 TRBJ1-4 TRBV19 TGTGCCAGTAGTCCCCGACAGGGCCGGGAAAAACTGTTTTTT CASSPRQGREKLFF
few - TRBJ1-2 TRBV7-8 TGTGCCAGCAGCTTAGCTGGAGTAGGGACATACTATGGCTACACCTTC CASSLAGVGTYYGYTF
few TRBD2 TRBJ2-1 TRBV7-2 TGTGCCAGCAGCTGGGGGCGTAGCGGGGGCCCGTTCTTC CASSWGRSGGPFF
few TRBD2 TRBJ2-1 TRBV10-3 TGTGCCATCTTAGCTAGCGGGAGTCGCCACAATGAGCAGTTCTTC CAILASGSRHNEQFF
once - TRBJ1-6 TRBV28 TGTGCCAGCAGTTTGGGTAGGGGGTACTCACCCCTCCACTTT CASSLGRGYSPLHF
- TRBD2 TRBJ2-1 TRBV4-1 TGCGCCAGCAGCCCGGGACTAGCGGACTACAATGAGCAGTTCTTC CASSPGLADYNEQFF
- TRBD1 TRBJ2-2 TRBV18 TGTGCCAGCTCACCAGGACAGGGGGCTACCGGGGAGCTGTTTTTT CASSPGQGATGELFF
- TRBD1 TRBJ2-7 TRBV27 TGTGCCAGCAGTTCCGGGACAGGGTTAGAGTACGAGCAGTACTTC CASSSGTGLEYEQYF
- TRBD1 TRBJ2-7 TRBV6-1 TGTGCCAGCAGTGAAGGTCCGGGACAGGTGGTCCGACATCCCTACGAGCAGTACTTC CASSEGPGQVVRHPYEQYF
- - TRBJ1-2 TRBV27 TGTGCCAGCAGTCGACAGGATAACTATGGCTACACCTTC CASSRQDNYGYTF
- - TRBJ1-6 TRBV2 TGTGCCAGCAGTGACAATCCTAATTCACCCCTCCACTTT CASSDNPNSPLHF
- - TRBJ2-5 TRBV5-1 TGCGCCAGCAGTTCCAGGAGGGAGACCCAGTACTTC CASSSRRETQYF
- TRBD2 TRBJ2-1 TRBV5-1 TGCGCCAGCAGCTTGGTTGTGACTAGCGGCTACAATGAGCAGTTCTTC CASSLVVTSGYNEQFF
- - TRBJ1-4 TRBV4-1 TGCGCCAGCAGCCAAGGACAGGTCAATGAAAAACTGTTTTTT CASSQGQVNEKLFF
- TRBD2 TRBJ2-7 TRBV30 TGTGCCTGGAGTGGAGGGAGGGTCTACGAGCAGTACTTC CAWSGGRVYEQYF
- - TRBJ2-3 TRBV18 TGTGCCAGCTCACCGCCAGGCACAGATACGCAGTATTTT CASSPPGTDTQYF
- TRBD1 TRBJ1-2 TRBV4-3 TGCGCCAGCAGCCCGGGGACAGGTTATAACTATGGCTACACCTTC CASSPGTGYNYGYTF
- TRBD2 TRBJ2-3 TRBV19 TGTGCCAGTAGTCTCCGACTAGCAAGTTCCCCATACCCCACAGATACGCAGTATTTT CASSLRLASSPYPTDTQYF
- - TRBJ1-2 TRBV2 TGTGCCAGCAGTAGGACAGATGGCTACACCTTC CASSRTDGYTF
- - TRBJ1-2 TRBV27 TGTGCCAGCAGTCCTCGGACAGACGCAGGCTACACCTTC CASSPRTDAGYTF
- - TRBJ2-2 TRBV28 TGTGCCAGCGCATTGTTAGGGCAGGGAAAGAACACCGGGGAGCTGTTTTTT CASALLGQGKNTGELFF
- - TRBJ1-1 TRBV7-9 TGTGCCAGCAGCCCCCGGTCCCTCACTGAAGCTTTCTTT CASSPRSLTEAFF
- - TRBJ2-1 TRBV9 TGTGCCAGTAATGGGGATCGTCGGCAGGGCCTATACAATGAGCAGTTCTTC CASNGDRRQGLYNEQFF
- TRBD2 TRBJ2-7 TRBV6-1 TGTGCCAGCAGCGACCGGACTAGCGGGAGGGCCGAGCAGTACTTC CASSDRTSGRAEQYF
- - TRBJ1-5 TRBV5-1 TGCGCCAGCAGCCCCGGGGGGCACAATCAGCCCCAGCATTTT CASSPGGHNQPQHF
- - TRBJ1-3 TRBV21-1 TGTGCCAGCAGTGAAAGGATATACCGGGACGGGAGCTCTGGAAACACCATATATTTT CASSERIYRDGSSGNTIYF